This T cell receptor (beta chain) was found in a study of blood T cell repertoires in COVID-19. J lost 6 bases, V lost 6 bases, and 9 bases had no gene match. Germline CDR1 and CDR2: MDHEN and SYDVKM. There are 15 residues in the CDR3. As processed by the authors: Counts of nucleated cells, estimated from reference gene primer amplification, were obtained. Libraries were prepared by immunoSEQ multiplex PCR; TCRdb keeps only in-frame clonotypes and omits some of them. From that table come the V and J calls and clone size; the DNA was used to work out D and trimming. The sample consists of 200,000 to 250,000 clones, more than 80% of them appearing once.

The sequence came from a woman aged 18-29 years in a cohort exposed to, infected with or recovered from COVID-19 (not recorded which). Sequenced: PBMCs or T cells enriched from blood (not recorded which). The genes are TRBV28 and TRBJ2-2; 8 nucleotides align to TRBD1. Here the CDR3 reads CASRPQGARAGELFF. In DNA form, the CDR3 reads TGTGCCAGCAGACCCCAGGGGGCAAGGGCCGGGGAGCTGTTTTTT.